This T cell receptor (beta chain) appears in the sequencing data of a study of T cell responses to AZD1222 COVID-19 vaccine. Study overall: Second-dose groups at about 4 or about 12 weeks were pooled. Study-wide results and caveats: It was only six AZD1222 recipients who were seropositive at baseline. When two AZD1222 doses had been given, Spike-specific TCR breadth and depth rose. Clonal diversity was possibly underestimated, and white British individuals and females predominated among donors.

Of note for this clone: Its antigen is not known.

TCRdb's copy holds only in-frame clones and misses some; the assay was immunoSEQ multiplex PCR. The sample has approximately 20,000 clones, 82% seen once. With 3 bases removed from V and 0 bases from J, the gap between germline ends came to 16 bases. CDR1 and CDR2 (germline): SGHRS, YFSETQ. This CDR3 has 16 amino acids. The gene calls are TRBV5-1 and TRBJ2-7; weak D call: TRBD2 (5 bases). The clonotype was recovered from an adult in good health. The source was peripheral blood, collected on day 0 of AZD1222 vaccination. Written as DNA, the CDR3 is TGCGCCAGCAGCTATACAACGGGATCCAGCTCCTACGAGCAGTACTTC. It codes for CASSYTTGSSSYEQYF.